This TCR beta chain is drawn from a study of cytomegalovirus exposure and HLA in healthy donors. Whole-study findings and limits: Reports indicate that TCR beta sequences accurately predicted the HLA-A and HLA-B alleles of most subjects.

The germline V gene has CDR1 MNHEY and CDR2 SMNVEV (reference sequence). The CDR3 has 15 residues. The V gene end was trimmed by 5 bases and the J gene end by 3 bases; junction bases not matched to a gene: 8. A single count supports this clone. Antigen specificity is unknown. Primers for the PCR totalled 60 Vbeta and 13 Jbeta. Here immunoSEQ multiplex PCR was the method, and the copy in TCRdb shows in-frame clones only, minus some. This sample carries around 190,000 clones, roughly 77% of them seen once, and the ten largest clones take approximately 1.4%. Sequences were obtained from PBMCs. The chain joins TRBV27 to TRBJ2-3, with TRBD2 identical over 7 bases. The receptor was derived from a woman in her forties or fifties in good health and CMV-seronegative. CDR3 DNA sequence: TGTGCCAGCAGTCCAAGGGGACTACGGACAGATACGCAGTATTTT. Protein sequence: CASSPRGLRTDTQYF.